Listed here is a single T cell receptor beta chain. In the original analysis: The assay estimated nucleated cells by amplifying reference gene primers. The protocol was immunoSEQ multiplex PCR, while the TCRdb copy is restricted to in-frame clones and leaves out a portion. V, J and clone size derive from that table, while D and trimming were established from the DNA sequence. Among some 180,000 clones listed, roughly 80% were seen once. This sample was taken from a study of blood T cell repertoires in COVID-19. Study as a whole: Spain, Italy and the United States supplied samples that represented acute and convalescent COVID-19. Sources were T cells, B-cell-depleted T cells, or PBMCs; the material itself was cDNA or gDNA.

The sample consisted of peripheral blood. The TCR comes from a man between 65 and 85 years old with active or convalescent COVID-19.

The CDR3 DNA reads TGTGCCACCAGTGATCCGGGACAGGGGGCCGCCGGGGAGCTGTTTTTT. It codes for CATSDPGQGAAGELFF. The chain couples TRBV24-1 to TRBJ2-2; 12 nucleotides match TRBD1. V was pared by 3 bases and J by 6 bases, with 4 bases of the junction left unmatched. CDR3 length: 16 residues. The V gene's germline CDR1 is KGHDR and CDR2 SFDVKD.